This T cell receptor beta chain was sequenced in a study of metastatic and nonmetastatic thyroid tumors. Study background: For malignant and benign thyroid patients, tumor or nodule tissue and blood were the sources whose repertoires were compared.

Original processing methods: In papillary thyroid cancer, a distant-metastasis classifier was built using CDR3 differences across clinicopathological groups. TCRdb re-clonotyped the PCR reads through MiXCR. These V and J calls are TCRdb output, not the study's own analysis. Of 25,000 or so clones in the sample, 15% to 20% were seen once. Thyroid surgery took place with no prior treatment in any patient. For this clone: Its matching antigen is unknown.

Study conclusions and caveats: A significant increase in TCR beta diversity was reportedly seen in malignant thyroid tumors relative to benign nodules, in blood and tumor.

Source material: blood. The sequence was obtained from a female donor with papillary thyroid cancer or a benign thyroid nodule (not recorded which). Some clones in this sample may be carry-over from other donors' samples.

CDR3 protein: CASRQNTPDRESSPLHF. The CDR3 region has the DNA TGTGCCAGCAGACAAAACACCCCTGACAGGGAGAGTTCACCCCTCCACTTT. The chain recombines TRBV12-3 or TRBV12-4 with TRBJ1-6; 7 bases match TRBD1. The CDR3 contains 17 residues. Germline trimming cut 6 bases from V and 9 bases from J; bases unmatched to any gene: 17.